The TCR beta chain under discussion was sequenced for a study of cytomegalovirus exposure and HLA in healthy donors. PCR involved 60 Vbeta and 13 Jbeta primers. Method: immunoSEQ multiplex PCR; TCRdb's copy keeps in-frame clones and lacks some. The sample lists more than 85,000 clones, 69% occurring once. The CDR3 covers 19 residues. V trimming: 0 bases; J trimming: 5 bases; junction bases outside the gene matches: 19. Germline V gene sequence: CDR1 MGHRA, CDR2 YSYEKL. Sample: PBMCs. The chain carries TRBV4-1 and TRBJ2-7, with TRBD2 identical over 7 bases. This receptor was identified in a woman aged 65 to 85 in good health and CMV-seropositive. The CDR3 region is CASSQDGVNWEGRGHEQYF. CDR3 DNA: TGCGCCAGCAGCCAAGACGGGGTAAATTGGGAGGGCCGAGGCCACGAGCAGTACTTC.